This TCR beta chain appears in the sequencing data of a study of OX40 agonist ivuxolimab in advanced cancers. Study observations and caveats: CD8+ T cells showed, on average, more clonal expansion than CD4+ cells. With doses of 0.1 to 3.0 mg/kg, CD4+ and CD8+ blood T cells had undergone clonal expansion by week 6.

Remarks on this clone: Its matching antigen is unknown.

Measured with immunoSEQ multiplex PCR; TCRdb has only the in-frame clones, and not every one. The data show about 68,000 clones, more than 70% seen once. V was pared by 0 bases and J by 4 bases, with 11 bases between. Germline V gene lookup returns CDR1 SGHRS and CDR2 YFSETQ. The CDR3 consists of 15 residues. This sample comprised CD4+ or CD8+ T cells sorted from blood, obtained in a trial of the OX40 agonist ivuxolimab. This receptor was taken from an adult with an advanced solid tumor such as melanoma, head and neck, liver or kidney cancer. The rearrangement uses TRBV5-1 and TRBJ1-3; D unresolved. The CDR3 is CASSLVPGFGNTIYF. The CDR3 coding sequence is TGCGCCAGCAGCTTGGTACCAGGATTCGGAAACACCATATATTTT.